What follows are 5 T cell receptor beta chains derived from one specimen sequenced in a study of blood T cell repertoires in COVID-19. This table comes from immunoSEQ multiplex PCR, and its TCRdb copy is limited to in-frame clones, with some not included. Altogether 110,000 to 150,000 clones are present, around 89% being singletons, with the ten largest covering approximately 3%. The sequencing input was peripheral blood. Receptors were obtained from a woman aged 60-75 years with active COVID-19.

CDR3 sequence: CASSLTQQGSGNTIYF. The DNA for the CDR3 is TGTGCCAGCAGTTTGACCCAACAGGGCTCTGGAAACACCATATATTTT. The chain links TRBV28 to TRBJ1-3, with a possible D match to TRBD1 (6 bases). Trimming removed 3 bases from V and 0 bases from J, with 12 bases in between. The CDR3 totals 16 residues. Per germline, CDR1 MDHEN and CDR2 SYDVKM.

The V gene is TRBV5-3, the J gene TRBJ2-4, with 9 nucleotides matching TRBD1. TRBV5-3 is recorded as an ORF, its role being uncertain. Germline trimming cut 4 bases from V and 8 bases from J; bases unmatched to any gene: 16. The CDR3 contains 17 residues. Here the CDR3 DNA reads TGTGCCAGAAGCCGTAACAGGGGGCGTCAGAAAGGTTACATTCAGTACTTC. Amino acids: CARSRNRGRQKGYIQYF.

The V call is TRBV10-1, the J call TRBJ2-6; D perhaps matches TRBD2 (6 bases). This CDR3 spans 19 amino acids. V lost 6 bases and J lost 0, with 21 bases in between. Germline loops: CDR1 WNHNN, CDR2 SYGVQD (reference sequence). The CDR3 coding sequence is TGCGCCAGCAGACAAACTCCGGGACTGATACTCTCTGGGGCCAACGTCCTGACTTTC. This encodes CASRQTPGLILSGANVLTF.

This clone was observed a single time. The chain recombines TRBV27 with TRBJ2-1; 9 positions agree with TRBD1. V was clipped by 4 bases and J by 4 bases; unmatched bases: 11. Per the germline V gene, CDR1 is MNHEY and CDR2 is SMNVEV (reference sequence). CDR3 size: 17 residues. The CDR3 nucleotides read TGTGCCAGCAGTTCGGGACAGGGACAAGCGGTTTACAATGAGCAGTTCTTC. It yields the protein CASSSGQGQAVYNEQFF.

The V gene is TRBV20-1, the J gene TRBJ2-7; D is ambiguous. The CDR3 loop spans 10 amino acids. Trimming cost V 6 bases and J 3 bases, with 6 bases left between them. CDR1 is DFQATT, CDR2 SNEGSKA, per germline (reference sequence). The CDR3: CSAFYYEQYF. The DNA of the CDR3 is TGCAGTGCCTTCTACTACGAGCAGTACTTC.